This is a list of T cell receptor beta chains from one sample in a study of T cells expressing NK-cell markers. No DNA is given; TCRdb re-called the 5' RACE reads and lists each CDR3 protein once. In all, the sample yields 200,000 to 300,000 distinct CDR3 sequences. Material: blood T cells: a sorted CD56 or NKG2C T cell subset, CD4+ or CD8+ T cells, or bulk PBMC T cells (not recorded which). These receptors all come from a man aged 18 to 30 in good health. The CDR3 runs from the conserved cysteine through the conserved F or W.

J: TRBJ2-3
V: TRBV10-3
CDR3: CAIKKGQGTDTQYF

J: TRBJ1-5
V: TRBV19
CDR3: CASSFLGTAIRPPQHF

J: TRBJ2-1
V: TRBV15
CDR3: CATSRDLTSGNEQFF

J: TRBJ2-3
V: TRBV10-3
CDR3: CAIKDGVNTDTQYF

J: TRBJ2-7
V: TRBV7-2
CDR3: CASSLGPTEQYF

J: TRBJ2-3
V: TRBV19
CDR3: CASSNRGGTDTQYF

J: TRBJ2-2
V: TRBV14
CDR3: CASSQQGFARFGENTGELFF

J: TRBJ1-3
V: TRBV30
CDR3: CACTWGNTIYF

J: TRBJ2-3
V: TRBV6-1
CDR3: CASSLYGSDTQYF

J: TRBJ2-3
V: TRBV29-1
CDR3: CSVSLGVSTDTQYF

J: TRBJ2-3
V: TRBV6-5
CDR3: CASSYTRLAGVDTQYF

J: TRBJ2-1
V: TRBV7-6
CDR3: CASSIMKGSYNEQFF

J: TRBJ2-3
V: TRBV18
CDR3: CASSQGQGGPDTQYF

J: TRBJ2-7
V: TRBV7-2
CDR3: CASSWDRGLTYEQYF

J: TRBJ2-5
V: TRBV5-1
CDR3: CASSSPGTHETQYF

J: TRBJ1-5
V: TRBV21-1
CDR3: CASRAVYHQPQHF